One sample yielded the 11 T cell receptor beta chains listed below, sequenced in a study of shared clonotypes between healthy human individuals. Assay used: immunoSEQ multiplex PCR; TCRdb lists only in-frame clones, some missing. In the table there are around 1.5 million clones, under 99% of which are singletons. Sequenced input: naive CD4+ T cells sorted from blood. Subset defined: CD45RA+ positively selected. All receptors come from a man under 40 in good health.

As regards this clone: The sample carries other DNA sequences with the same CDR3. The chain couples TRBV11-2 to TRBJ1-2; D gene ambiguous. Germline values: CDR1 SGHAT, CDR2 FQNNGV. The CDR3 loop spans 13 amino acids. Trimming left V 0 bases short and J 2 bases short, with 4 bases between. CDR3: CASSLDRNYGYTF. The CDR3 DNA reads TGTGCCAGCAGCTTAGACCGGAACTATGGCTACACCTTC. The whole variable domain, remainder taken from reference TRBV11-2 and TRBJ1-2, is EAGVAQSPRYKIIEKRQSVAFWCNPISGHATLYWYQQILGQGPKLLIQFQNNGVVDDSQLPKDRFSAERLKGVDSTLKIQPAKLEDSAVYLCASSLDRNYGYTFGSGTRLTVV.

The sample holds one count of this clone. V and J are TRBV7-3 and TRBJ1-2; D remains unclear. The V and J ends lost 4 bases and 2 bases respectively, with 17 bases between them. The CDR3 has 16 amino acids. Looked up from germline, CDR1 is SGHTA and CDR2 is FQGTGA. The CDR3 bases are TGTGCCAGCAGCTCATCGGGCCCCCCCCTCAACTATGGCTACACCTTC. Its protein product is CASSSSGPPLNYGYTF.

This chain connects TRBV9 to TRBJ1-4, with D perhaps TRBD1 (6 bases). The length of the CDR3 is 14 residues. Germline lookup yields CDR1 SGDLS and CDR2 YYNGEE. Deletions cut 2 bases from V and 7 bases from J, with 12 bases between. CDR3 sequence: CASSVGGDTEKLFF. The DNA for the CDR3 is TGTGCCAGCAGCGTTGGAGGGGACACTGAAAAACTGTTTTTT.

The chain links TRBV9 to TRBJ2-7; D call uncertain. CDR1 is SGDLS, CDR2 YYNGEE, per germline. The V and J ends lost 7 bases and 5 bases respectively, with 16 bases between them. CDR3 length: 13 residues. The CDR3 DNA follows: TGTGCCAGCGGGAATACCGAGAACGACGAGCAGTACTTC. It is translated as CASGNTENDEQYF.

The chain joins TRBV11-3 to TRBJ1-1; the match to TRBD1 covers 8 bases. V trimming: 5 bases; J trimming: 1 base; junction bases outside the gene matches: 6. The CDR3 is made up of 15 amino acids. Germline assignment: CDR1 SGHNT and CDR2 YENEEA. The CDR3 DNA follows: TGTGCCAGCAGCCCAGGACAGGGAACGAACACTGAAGCTTTCTTT. This encodes CASSPGQGTNTEAFF.

The chain carries TRBV29-1 and TRBJ2-7; no reliable D call. The V end was cut by 4 bases, the J end by 5 bases, with 9 bases between. From germline, CDR1 is SQVTM and CDR2 ANQGSEA. The length of the CDR3 is 11 residues. The CDR3 nucleotides are TGCAGCGTTGCGATGGTCCACGAGCAGTACTTC. Translating gives CSVAMVHEQYF.

The chain couples TRBV18 to TRBJ2-7; 10 bases agree with TRBD1. This CDR3 comprises 13 residues. The germline V gene has CDR1 KGHSH and CDR2 LQKENI. The V and J ends lost 10 bases and 3 bases, in that order; junction bases with no gene match: 6. CDR3 sequence (DNA): TGTGCCACCCGAGGGACAGGGGACTACGAGCAGTACTTC. This encodes CATRGTGDYEQYF.

This chain links TRBV5-1 with TRBJ2-3, with 8 bases lining up with TRBD2. Per the germline V gene, CDR1 is SGHRS and CDR2 is YFSETQ. With 1 base clipped from V and 4 bases from J, the junction kept 8 bases outside the gene matches. This CDR3 is built from 16 residues. The CDR3 sequence is CASSLSDGRVPDTQYF. Written as DNA, the CDR3 is TGCGCCAGCAGCTTGTCGGACGGGAGGGTCCCAGATACGCAGTATTTT.

This CDR3 is CASSEARVGEQFF. DNA of the CDR3: TGTGCCAGCAGTGAAGCCAGGGTAGGTGAGCAGTTCTTC. This sequence joins TRBV2 and TRBJ2-1; tentative D call: TRBD1 (5 bases). Germline values: CDR1 SNHLY, CDR2 FYNNEI. The CDR3 sequence is 13 residues long. V gave up 0 bases and J gave up 9 bases, with 9 bases separating them.

This clone appeared once. The chain combines TRBV5-1 with TRBJ2-1, with TRBD2 as a possible D gene (6 bases). This CDR3 contains 15 residues. CDR1 SGHRS and CDR2 YFSETQ come from the germline V gene. The ends were cut back, 4 bases at V and 3 bases at J, with 14 bases in the middle. The CDR3 sequence: CASSRTGTYYNEQFF. CDR3 nucleotide sequence: TGCGCCAGCAGCAGAACCGGGACTTACTACAATGAGCAGTTCTTC.

On this clone: The same CDR3 also results from other DNA sequences found in this sample. V and J are TRBV5-5 and TRBJ2-7; no reliable D call. Germline V gives CDR1 SGHKS, CDR2 YYEKEE (reference sequence). This CDR3 is built from 12 residues. Trimming left V 4 bases short and J 3 bases short, with 8 bases between. The CDR3 spells CASSLDIYEQYF. The CDR3 bases are TGTGCCAGCAGCCTTGACATCTACGAGCAGTACTTC.